This note documents a single T cell receptor (beta chain) sequence. The target antigen is unknown. Germline CDR1 and CDR2: MNHEY and SMNVEV (reference sequence). V shed 5 bases and J shed 0 bases, with 20 bases lying between them. This CDR3 is 17 amino acids long. This record comes from a study of PD-1 blockade in classical Hodgkin lymphoma. The study, taken as a whole, reports: With CD4+ cells, TCR diversity rose significantly by C4D1, but not with CD8+ cells. Baseline diversity resembling that of newly diagnosed patients was seen in complete responders. With respect to the repertoire differences, their causes, possibly disease activity or prior therapy, remain undefined. Newly diagnosed patients were said to have less baseline TCR diversity than healthy donors did.

TCRdb's table, derived via immunoSEQ multiplex PCR, lists solely in-frame clones and lacks some. The sample has tens of thousands of clones; around 90% are singletons. Stated time point: cycle 4 day 1 (C4D1), after five to seven weeks of nivolumab. No patient escaped relapse after autologous stem cell transplantation, and brentuximab vedotin exposure varied. The sequencing here drew on peripheral blood mononuclear cells (PBMCs), taken before the fourth cycle of nivolumab. The source is a human donor with classical Hodgkin lymphoma. The V and J genes are TRBV27 and TRBJ2-7; weak D call: TRBD2 (6 bases). The CDR3 coding sequence is TGTGCCAGCAGTGCCCTCAGCGGGCGGGATAGCTCCTACGAGCAGTACTTC. It encodes CASSALSGRDSSYEQYF.